This is a list of T cell receptor beta chains from one sample in a study of chemoradiotherapy in HPV16-positive cancers. Clones were sequenced by immunoSEQ multiplex PCR, and TCRdb holds only the in-frame ones, with some missing. The sample comprises 25,000 to 35,000 clones, about 91% of which are singletons, and roughly 4.5% rests with the top ten. Sequenced here: blood, sampled from a patient who underwent chemoradiotherapy. Receptors originate from a human donor with HPV-associated anogenital cancer. Each CDR3 is given with its conserved first and last residue. Fields, in order: clone size, D gene, J gene, V gene, CDR3 protein, CDR3 DNA. A D gene is named only where the DNA matches it firmly. The size field is filled for only some rows; it gives once, few, many or a size class.

>once|-|TRBJ1-5|TRBV7-8
CASSPDRVNQPQHF
TGTGCCAGCAGCCCGGACAGAGTCAATCAGCCCCAGCATTTT
>-|TRBD1|TRBJ1-1|TRBV2
CASSDTGGNTEAFF
TGTGCCAGCAGTGATACAGGGGGGAACACTGAAGCTTTCTTT
>-|-|TRBJ2-2|TRBV4-1
CASSQVGLSGTPTRVSGELFF
TGCGCCAGCAGCCAAGTGGGTTTATCCGGGACGCCCACTAGGGTCAGCGGGGAGCTGTTTTTT
>-|-|TRBJ2-1|TRBV5-5
CASSFANEQFF
TGTGCCAGCAGCTTCGCAAATGAGCAGTTCTTC
>-|-|TRBJ2-2|TRBV5-4
CASSSTRQSGELFF
TGTGCCAGCAGCTCGACGAGACAAAGCGGGGAGCTGTTTTTT
>medium-sized|TRBD1|TRBJ2-7|TRBV6-5
CASSGEGQGGYEQYF
TGTGCCAGCAGTGGGGAGGGACAGGGAGGGTACGAGCAGTACTTC
>-|TRBD2|TRBJ2-1|TRBV27
CASSSSGRAFSPSTFF
TGTGCCAGCAGTTCCAGCGGGAGGGCCTTTTCGCCGTCCACGTTCTTC
>-|-|TRBJ1-5|TRBV10-3
CAISALGSNQPQHF
TGTGCCATCAGCGCCCTAGGGAGCAATCAGCCCCAGCATTTT
>-|TRBD2|TRBJ2-7|TRBV27
CASSPPRASGRTYEQYF
TGTGCCAGCAGTCCACCACGTGCTAGCGGGAGAACCTACGAGCAGTACTTC
>-|TRBD2|TRBJ2-1|TRBV29-1
CSVEDPTSGYNEQFF
TGCAGCGTTGAAGATCCGACTAGCGGTTACAATGAGCAGTTCTTC
>-|TRBD2|TRBJ2-3|TRBV5-1
CASGAGSPDTQYF
TGCGCCAGCGGAGCGGGAAGTCCAGATACGCAGTATTTT
>-|TRBD2|TRBJ2-1|TRBV11-3
CASSLDRTSGRVREQFF
TGTGCCAGCAGCTTAGATCGGACTAGCGGGAGAGTAAGGGAGCAGTTCTTC
>-|TRBD2|TRBJ2-1|TRBV27
CASSLSGGLADSSYNEQFF
TGTGCCAGCAGTTTATCGGGGGGACTAGCGGATAGCTCCTACAATGAGCAGTTCTTC
>-|TRBD1|TRBJ2-2|TRBV18
CATHRTGVSGELFF
TGTGCCACTCACAGGACAGGGGTGTCCGGGGAGCTGTTTTTT
>-|-|TRBJ1-3|TRBV7-2
CASSLVGASGNTIYF
TGTGCCAGCAGCTTAGTAGGAGCTTCTGGAAACACCATATATTTT